This T cell receptor beta chain originates from a study of CXCR3-negative and CXCR3-positive naive CD8 T cells (dated 2019 in TCRdb). Regarding the study in general: In total, some 150 million TRB reads were obtained, which works out to roughly 1.5 +/- 0.3 million reads per library. The diversity and physicochemical repertoire analyses included some 11 donors pooled from two independent experiments. TRBV-TRBJ cluster analysis included naive subsets from 5 donors and memory cells from 3 donors. The investigation overall reported the following: Because surface CD5, which is linked to self-reactivity in mice, was comparable between the naive subsets, TCR interaction strength was also inferred from TRB CDR3 physicochemical properties. TRBV-TRBJ usage was similar between naive CXCR3-negative and CXCR3-positive cells from the same donor, while memory cells showed distinct patterns. Both naive subsets had comparably high repertoire diversity, while memory CD8+ T cells had much lower repertoire diversity. Compared with CXCR3-negative naive cells, CXCR3-positive naive cells had TRB CDR3s with higher hydrophobicity (lower Kidera factor 4), lower energy, and higher strength and volume indices. Freshly isolated PBMCs were used for most assays because CXCR3 expression went down partially after cryopreservation.

CDR1 SGHTA and CDR2 FQGTGA are derived from the germline V gene. Inclusive of the bounding cysteine and phenylalanine, the CDR3 is 15 residues long. There is no recorded DNA. Instrument on record: NextSeq 550. The Human TCR Profiling Kit (MiLaboratory) was used to prepare UMI-labeled 5' RACE TRB cDNA libraries. The full amount of extracted RNA was used for cDNA synthesis, and the full amount of resulting cDNA was used for PCR amplification. The libraries were made side by side, with each library going through the same number of PCR cycles. The authors processed their data as follows. About 50,000 +/- 10,000 unique UMI-labeled TRB cDNA molecules per library were extracted with MIGEC and MiXCR, with at least two reads per UMI required. On average, approximately 40,000 +/- 10,000 functional in-frame TRB CDR3 nucleotide clonotypes lacking stop codons were found per library. After downsampling to 5000 UMI-labeled TRB molecules per sample, diversity metrics such as normalized Shannon-Wiener and Chao1 were calculated in VDJtools. VDJtools was used to calculate clonotype-size-weighted physicochemical properties of the central five CDR3 residues, namely interaction energy, strength, volume and Kidera factor 4. The reads were reprocessed in TCRdb, with one entry per CDR3 protein sequence and no accompanying DNA. TCRdb's processing, not the study's, gives the V and J calls here. Per the sample table, the count is some 140,000 distinct CDR3 sequences. The top ten hold just under 0.5% of the sample.

For every CD8+ T cell subset, some 310,000 cells were flow-sorted straight into RLT lysis buffer, and each subset was sorted in triplicate. Naive CD8+ T cells were defined stringently as CD45RO-CCR7+CD27+CD95- to exclude memory contaminants. Standard density gradient centrifugation was used to isolate peripheral blood mononuclear cells from buffy coats. A FACSAria III was used to flow-sort naive CD8+ T cells into CXCR3-negative and CXCR3-positive populations. Total RNA was extracted from sorted cells using an RNeasy Mini Kit. Concerning this clonotype itself: It has no known antigen specificity.

Material: naive CXCR3+ CD8+ T cells from blood. The cell subset or site label, as the study defines it: CD45RO-CCR7+CD27+CD95- naive CD8+ T cells expressing CXCR3 (TNR3+). The chain links TRBV7-3 with TRBJ2-5; TCRdb's D call, TRBD2, is unchecked because there is no DNA. This sequence originates from a human donor in good health. Some clones in this sample may be carry-over from other donors' samples. The CDR3 corresponds to CASSLSGGEQETQYF.